This TCR beta chain emerged from a study of T cell responses to AZD1222 COVID-19 vaccine. Using immunoSEQ multiplex PCR, the repertoire was profiled, and TCRdb retains in-frame clones only, with some absent. The sample shows about 140,000 clones, 85% to 90% of them seen only once. Germline trimming cut 6 bases from V and 1 base from J; bases unmatched to any gene: 4. This CDR3 is 14 amino acids long. Germline loops: CDR1 MNHEY, CDR2 SVGAGI. This receptor was obtained from an adult who received the AZD1222 COVID-19 vaccine. The sequenced sample was peripheral blood, obtained 28 days after the second AZD1222 dose. The chain couples TRBV6-5 to TRBJ1-1, with 8 bases matching TRBD1. The CDR3 coding sequence is TGTGCCAGCAGCACCGGGACAGGGAACACTGAAGCTTTCTTT. It translates to CASSTGTGNTEAFF.